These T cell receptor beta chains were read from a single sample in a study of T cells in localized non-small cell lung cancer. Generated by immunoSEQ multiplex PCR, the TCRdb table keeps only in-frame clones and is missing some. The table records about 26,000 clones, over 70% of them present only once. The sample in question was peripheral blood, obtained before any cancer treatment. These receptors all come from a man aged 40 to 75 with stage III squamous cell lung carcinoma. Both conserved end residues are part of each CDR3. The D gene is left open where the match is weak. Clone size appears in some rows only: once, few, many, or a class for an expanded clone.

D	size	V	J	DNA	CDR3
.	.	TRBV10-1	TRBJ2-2	TGCGCCAGCAGTGAGTCTATCCCCGGGGAGCTGTTTTTT	CASSESIPGELFF
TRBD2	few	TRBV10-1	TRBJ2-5	TGCGCCAGCAGTGAGTTGAGCGGGGGGGCCGAAGAGACCCAGTACTTC	CASSELSGGAEETQYF
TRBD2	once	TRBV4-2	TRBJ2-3	TGTGCCAGCAGCCAAAGTCTAGCGGGGGGGACAGATACGCAGTATTTT	CASSQSLAGGTDTQYF
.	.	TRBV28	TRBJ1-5	TGTGCCACCGAGACCGAGGGGCCTAATCAGCCCCAGCATTTT	CATETEGPNQPQHF
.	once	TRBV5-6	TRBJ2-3	TGTGCCAGCAGCCCTTTAAGCACAGATACGCAGTATTTT	CASSPLSTDTQYF
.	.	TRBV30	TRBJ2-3	TGTGCCTGGAGCCGCTTCGGGGCGAATACGCAGTATTTT	CAWSRFGANTQYF
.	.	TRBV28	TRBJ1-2	TGTGCCAGCGGCAGCTTACGAGGGGGCTATGGCTACACCTTC	CASGSLRGGYGYTF
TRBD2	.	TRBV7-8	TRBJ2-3	TGTGCCAGCAGCCCCGGGGGGAGGACCACAGATACGCAGTATTTT	CASSPGGRTTDTQYF
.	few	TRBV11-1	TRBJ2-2	TGTGCCAGCAGCTCCGCAGGGAGGACCGGGGAGCTGTTTTTT	CASSSAGRTGELFF
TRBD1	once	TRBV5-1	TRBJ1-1	TGCGCCAGCAGGGGGGCCGGGACAGGGAACACTGAAGCTTTCTTT	CASRGAGTGNTEAFF
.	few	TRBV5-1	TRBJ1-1	TGCGCCAGCAGCCCAGGGGCCTCGGAGAACACTGAAGCTTTCTTT	CASSPGASENTEAFF
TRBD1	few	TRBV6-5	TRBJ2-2	TGTGCCAGCAGTTTCACCCCGGACAGGTCCACCGGGGAGCTGTTTTTT	CASSFTPDRSTGELFF
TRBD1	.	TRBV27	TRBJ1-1	TGTGCCAGCACCCCACGACAGGGGATTAGTACTGAAGCTTTCTTT	CASTPRQGISTEAFF
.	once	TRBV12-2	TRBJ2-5	TGTGCAAGTCGCTTAGCAAACCCTAGAGCGTACCAAGAGACCCAGTACTTC	CASRLANPRAYQETQYF
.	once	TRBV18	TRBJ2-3	TGTGCCAGCTCACCAGAGGGGCTCCTCGGATTT	CASSPEGLLGF
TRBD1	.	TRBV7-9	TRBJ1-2	TGTGCCAGCGGACCGGGACAGGGGAACGGCTACACCTTC	CASGPGQGNGYTF
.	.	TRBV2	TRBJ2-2	TGTGCCAGCAGTGAAGCGCGGGGGCCTAACACCGGGGAGCTGTTTTTT	CASSEARGPNTGELFF
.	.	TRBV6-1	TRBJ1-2	TGTGCCAGCAGTGAAGCGCAATATGAGACACGCTATGGCTACACCTTC	CASSEAQYETRYGYTF
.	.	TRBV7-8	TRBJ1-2	TGTGCCAGCAGCTCCCCCTCCCGGGGAAAGGAGGGCTACACCTTC	CASSSPSRGKEGYTF
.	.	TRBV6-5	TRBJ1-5	TGTGCCAGCAGTTACGCCGAGGGGAGCAATCAGCCCCAGCATTTT	CASSYAEGSNQPQHF
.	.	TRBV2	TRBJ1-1	TGTGCCAGCAGTCTACAACGGCCTACAGCTAACACTGAAGCTTTCTTT	CASSLQRPTANTEAFF
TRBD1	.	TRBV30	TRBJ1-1	TGTGCCTGGAGTGATCGACAGGGAGCGAGCACTGAAGCTTTCTTT	CAWSDRQGASTEAFF
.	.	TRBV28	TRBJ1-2	TGTGCCAGCACTCCACCTGGCGAACGGAAAGATGGGGGGGGCTATGGCTACACCTTC	CASTPPGERKDGGGYGYTF
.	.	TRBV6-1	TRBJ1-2	TGTGCCAGCAGTGCTGACTATGGCTACACCTTC	CASSADYGYTF
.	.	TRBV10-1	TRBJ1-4	TGCGCCAGCAGTGACGGGGGGAATGAAAAACTGTTTTTT	CASSDGGNEKLFF
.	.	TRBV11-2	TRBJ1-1	TGTGCCAGCAGCTCGGGGGCCGGGAACACTGAAGCTTTCTTT	CASSSGAGNTEAFF
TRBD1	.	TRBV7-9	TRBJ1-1	TGTGCCAGCAGCGCAGATAGGGGGCTCTCCGTAGCTGAAGCTTTCTTT	CASSADRGLSVAEAFF
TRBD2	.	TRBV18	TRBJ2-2	TGTGCCAGCTCACCACCGATACGGGAGGCTGGGGAGCTGTTTTTT	CASSPPIREAGELFF
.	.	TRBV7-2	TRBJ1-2	TGTGCCAGCAGCTTAGGACCGCAAACTAAAGGAGGCTACACCTTC	CASSLGPQTKGGYTF